The source of this T cell receptor beta chain is a study of T cells in localized non-small cell lung cancer (dated by TCRdb to the early 2020s). Study-level background: The study analyzed T cell repertoires of 200 to 250 early-stage NSCLC patients, comparing tumors and uninvolved tumor-adjacent lungs. The cohort consisted of approximately 240 treatment-naive NSCLC patients whose localized lung tumors had been resected. NSCLC patients had a mean age of around 70 years, and around 130 were male and 85 to 110 female.

At diagnosis, tumor, uninvolved tumor-adjacent lung and peripheral blood were collected and then preserved as a mix of FFPE and fresh-frozen material. For TCR repertoire profiling, blood samples were analyzed in the form of peripheral blood mononuclear cells. The immunoSEQ Assay was used to sequence TCR beta CDR3 regions from DNA. In the authors' own workflow: T cell density was computed as TCR beta template counts normalized to usable DNA estimated by amplifying housekeeping genes. Richness was estimated using the preseqR package, with extrapolation to 400,000 templates for PBMC samples and to 120,000 templates for tissue samples. Clonality was defined by subtracting Pielou's evenness from one. Tissue-enriched TCRs were identified by differential abundance testing using productive amino-acid clonotypes, minimum total count 5 and alpha 0.1. The Jaccard Index and the Morisita Overlap Index were used to quantify repertoire overlap between compartments. GLIPH clustered TCR beta CDR3s with public tetramer-defined viral CDR3s; viral motifs required at least three viral sequences plus V-gene enrichment. Sourced from immuneACCESS, this table was stored by TCRdb with only in-frame sequences that have V and J called. A share of the clones is absent; for the studies checked, an unresolved V gene accounts for under half, and the remainder has no known explanation. D and trimming were read from the DNA, whereas the V and J calls and clone size are those reported in that table. The sample table records tens of thousands of clones; about 88% of these occur just once. The ten largest account for around 4% of the sample.

Of note for this clone: What antigen it recognizes has not been identified. There are no base qualities to consult, and no much larger clone falls within one base.

Study-wide findings and limitations: Higher T cell density in blood was associated with longer overall survival, whereas higher clonality in adjacent lung was associated with shorter survival. A median of about 50 of the top 100 tumor clones turned up in the paired uninvolved adjacent lung, and roughly 30 of those clones also ranked among the top 100 of that same adjacent lung. Because the study design was exploratory, TCR variables were selected using unadjusted p-values without false-discovery rate correction. Because multi-region tumor sequencing was not performed, intratumor heterogeneity could not be ruled out. Uninvolved tumor-adjacent lung showed the highest T cell clonality, higher than tumor, which suggests more focused antigenic responses in the uninvolved tumor-adjacent lung.

The clonotype comes from a woman aged 40-75 years with stage I lung adenocarcinoma. The specimen comprised peripheral blood, sampled before any cancer treatment.

CDR3 reads: CASSLRGRGNTEAFF. The DNA reads TGTGCCAGCAGCTTACGGGGCAGGGGGAACACTGAAGCTTTCTTT. The rearrangement combines TRBV7-9 with TRBJ1-1; the D gene is possibly TRBD1, with 6 bases matching. CDR1 is given as SEHNR and CDR2 as FQNEAQ, both from the germline V gene (reference sequence). The CDR3 spans 15 residues, from the cysteine through the phenylalanine. Only the CDR3 DNA stays, 45 bases, in frame from base 1. The trim is 2 bases for V and 1 base for J, with a gap of 11 bases between the germline ends.